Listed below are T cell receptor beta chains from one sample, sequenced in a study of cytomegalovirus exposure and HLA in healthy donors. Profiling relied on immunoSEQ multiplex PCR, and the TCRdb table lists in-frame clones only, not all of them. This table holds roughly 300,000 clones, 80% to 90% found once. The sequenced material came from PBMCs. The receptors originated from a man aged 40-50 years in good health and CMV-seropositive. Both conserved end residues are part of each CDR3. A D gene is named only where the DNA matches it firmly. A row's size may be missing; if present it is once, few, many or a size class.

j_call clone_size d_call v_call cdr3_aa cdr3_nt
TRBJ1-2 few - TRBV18 CASSQDLTSGGYTF TGTGCCAGCTCCCAGGACCTTACCTCAGGGGGCTACACCTTC
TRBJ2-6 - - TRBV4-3 CASSQEAGFSGANVLTF TGCGCCAGCAGCCAAGAGGCCGGGTTCTCTGGGGCCAACGTCCTGACTTTC
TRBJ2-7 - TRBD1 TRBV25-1 CASSDPGQASYEQYF TGTGCCAGCAGTGATCCCGGACAGGCCTCCTACGAGCAGTACTTC
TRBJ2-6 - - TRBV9 CASTSGWGAGANVLTF TGTGCCAGCACCTCAGGGTGGGGTGCTGGGGCCAACGTCCTGACTTTC
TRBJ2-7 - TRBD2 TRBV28 CASNSGRRSYEQYF TGTGCCAGCAACAGCGGGAGGCGGTCCTACGAGCAGTACTTC
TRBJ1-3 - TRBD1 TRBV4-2 CASSPGQGLGSGNTIYF TGTGCCAGCAGCCCGGGACAGGGACTGGGGTCTGGAAACACCATATATTTT
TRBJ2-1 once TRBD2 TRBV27 CASSLGEGEQFF TGTGCCAGCAGTTTGGGGGAGGGTGAGCAGTTCTTC
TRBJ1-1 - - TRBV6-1 CASTPLRRGSSFF TGTGCCAGCACCCCCTTGAGAAGGGGGAGTTCTTTCTTT
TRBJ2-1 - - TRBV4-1 CASSQGHSSYNEQFF TGCGCCAGCAGCCAAGGGCACAGCTCCTACAATGAGCAGTTCTTC
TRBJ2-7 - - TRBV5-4 CASSLVSSEQYF TGTGCCAGCAGCTTGGTGTCTTCCGAGCAGTACTTC
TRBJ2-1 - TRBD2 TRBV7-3 CASSRTSGIDEQFF TGTGCCAGCAGCCGGACTAGCGGGATCGATGAGCAGTTCTTC
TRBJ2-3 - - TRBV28 CASSLLLADSTDTQYF TGTGCCAGCAGTTTACTCCTAGCCGATAGCACAGATACGCAGTATTTT
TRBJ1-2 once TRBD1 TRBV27 CASGWTGGGYTF TGTGCCAGCGGATGGACAGGGGGTGGCTACACCTTC
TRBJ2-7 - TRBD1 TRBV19 CASSFGTGGYEQYF TGTGCCAGTAGTTTCGGGACAGGAGGTTACGAGCAGTACTTC
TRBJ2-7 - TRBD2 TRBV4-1 CASSQVGSGSRYEQYF TGCGCCAGCAGCCAAGTGGGGAGCGGGAGTCGATACGAGCAGTACTTC
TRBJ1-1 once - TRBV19 CASSAGQGTTEAFF TGTGCCAGTAGCGCGGGGCAGGGCACCACTGAAGCTTTCTTT
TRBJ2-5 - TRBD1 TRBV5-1 CASSIPGTGVVETQYF TGCGCCAGCAGCATTCCCGGGACAGGGGTAGTTGAGACCCAGTACTTC
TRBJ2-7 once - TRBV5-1 CASSLAPEIYEQYF TGCGCCAGCAGCTTGGCCCCCGAGATCTACGAGCAGTACTTC
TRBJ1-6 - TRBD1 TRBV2 CASRDRVASYNSPLHF TGTGCCAGCAGGGACAGGGTCGCGTCCTATAATTCACCCCTCCACTTT
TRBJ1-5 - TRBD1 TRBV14 CASSPTGAGQPQHF TGTGCCAGCAGCCCTACAGGGGCAGGTCAGCCCCAGCATTTT
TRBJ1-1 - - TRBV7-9 CASSLSAGTEAFF TGTGCCAGCAGCTTATCAGCAGGGACTGAAGCTTTCTTT
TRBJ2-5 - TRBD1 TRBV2 CASTDRGWETQYF TGTGCCAGCACCGACAGGGGCTGGGAGACCCAGTACTTC
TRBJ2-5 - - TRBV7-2 CASSLGRVPETQYF TGTGCCAGCAGCTTAGGCAGGGTTCCAGAGACCCAGTACTTC
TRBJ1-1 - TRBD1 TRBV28 CASSLPGQGGSEAFF TGTGCCAGCAGTTTACCGGGACAGGGAGGCTCTGAAGCTTTCTTT
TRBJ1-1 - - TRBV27 CASSFRVGGNYEAFF TGTGCCAGCAGCTTCCGGGTCGGGGGGAACTATGAAGCTTTCTTT
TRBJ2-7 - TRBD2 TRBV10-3 CAISDRTSGTLEQYF TGTGCCATCAGTGATCGGACTAGCGGCACCTTGGAGCAGTACTTC
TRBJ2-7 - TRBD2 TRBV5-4 CASSLVLAGGPYEQYF TGTGCCAGCAGCTTGGTCCTAGCGGGAGGACCCTACGAGCAGTACTTC
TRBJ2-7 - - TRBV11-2 CASSLSTGSYEQYF TGTGCCAGCAGCTTAAGCACGGGATCCTACGAGCAGTACTTC
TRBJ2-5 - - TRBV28 CASSLGSQETQYF TGTGCCAGCAGTTTAGGCAGCCAAGAGACCCAGTACTTC
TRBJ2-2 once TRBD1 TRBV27 CASSQGQGIGELFF TGTGCCAGCAGCCAAGGACAGGGGATCGGGGAGCTGTTTTTT
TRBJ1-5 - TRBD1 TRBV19 CASNLGTGYNQPQHF TGTGCCAGTAATTTGGGGACAGGGTACAATCAGCCCCAGCATTTT
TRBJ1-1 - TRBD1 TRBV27 CASSLRTGVLTEAFF TGTGCCAGCAGTCTACGGACAGGGGTACTCACTGAAGCTTTCTTT
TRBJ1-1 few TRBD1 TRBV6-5 CASSYSRGRTEAFF TGTGCCAGCAGTTACAGTAGGGGGCGTACTGAAGCTTTCTTT
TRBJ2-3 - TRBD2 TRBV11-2 CASRRLAGGDTQYF TGTGCCAGCAGACGACTAGCGGGAGGGGATACGCAGTATTTT
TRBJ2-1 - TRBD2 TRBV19 CASTSGRANEQFF TGTGCCAGTACTAGCGGGAGGGCAAATGAGCAGTTCTTC
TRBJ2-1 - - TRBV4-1 CASSATYGYNEQFF TGCGCCAGCAGCGCAACCTATGGCTACAATGAGCAGTTCTTC
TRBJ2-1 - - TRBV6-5 CASSYSSWSPHNEQFF TGTGCCAGCAGTTACTCGAGCTGGTCCCCACACAATGAGCAGTTCTTC